Sequencing of this T cell receptor (beta chain) was carried out in a study of blood T cell repertoires in COVID-19. Across the study: The United States, Italy and Spain were the sources of the acute and convalescent COVID-19 samples. T cells, B-cell-depleted T cells, or PBMCs supplied cDNA or gDNA.

Study processing details: Amplified reference gene primers provided the basis for estimating nucleated cell counts. Profiled with immunoSEQ multiplex PCR; TCRdb holds only in-frame clones, not every one. From that table come the V and J calls and clone size; the DNA was used to work out D and trimming. The table has about 94,000 clones, 75% to 90% seen once; the top ten hold around 20%. This CDR3 spans 16 amino acids. The germline CDR1 and CDR2 sequences are SGHVS and FQNEAQ. Trimming at V came to 3 bases and at J to 3 bases, leaving 8 bases not matched to a gene. Sequencing used peripheral blood. The TCR originated in a human donor in a cohort sampled during active COVID-19. This chain joins TRBV7-8 and TRBJ2-7; 10 positions match TRBD1. CDR3 sequence reads: CASSFAPGTGVYEQYF. For the CDR3, the DNA is TGTGCCAGCAGCTTCGCGCCCGGGACAGGGGTCTACGAGCAGTACTTC.